This TCR beta chain comes out of a study of naive and memory T cell subsets. Study outcomes and limitations: Naive repertoires, especially CD8, held a few larger clonotypes, possibly memory cells re-expressing CD45RA.

This CDR3 is built from 14 residues. Germline V gene lookup returns CDR1 KGHSH and CDR2 LQKENI. V was trimmed by 6 bases and J by 4 bases, leaving 16 bases between them. An equimolar mix of two oligonucleotides served as the beta constant-region primer for TRBC1 and TRBC2. The ligated cDNA underwent four PCR rounds using SP2 and nested alpha and beta constant-region primers. From the UMI-ligation and nested PCR reads, TCRdb called clonotypes with MiXCR, one entry per CDR3 protein. The top ten clones hold approximately 0.14% of a sample with about 90,000 distinct CDR3 sequences, roughly 10% of them seen once. As to this clonotype: Its antigen is currently unknown.

Input material: naive CD4+ T cells from blood. The receptor was isolated from a human donor in good health. The chain joins TRBV18 to TRBJ2-7, with D possibly TRBD2 on 7 matching bases. The CDR3 nucleotides read TGTGCCAGCTCCACCTCAGGGGAGGGATACGAGCAGTACTTC. This encodes CASSTSGEGYEQYF.